A single sample gave rise to the 21 T cell receptor beta chains below, sequenced in a study of blood T cell repertoires in COVID-19. The data were produced by immunoSEQ multiplex PCR, yet TCRdb's version contains in-frame clones alone and is incomplete. The table includes about 350,000 clones, 91% detected once. The sample taken for sequencing was peripheral blood. Source of these receptors: a woman aged 18-29 years who had recovered from COVID-19.

V and J are TRBV10-3 and TRBJ1-2, with a weak D call TRBD1 (5 bases). The CDR3 is 14 residues long. V shed 6 bases and J shed 4 bases, with 15 bases lying between them. Per the germline V gene, CDR1 is ENHRY and CDR2 is SYGVKD. CDR3 DNA: TGTGCCATCAGGTCCTCAGGGATGGCCTATGGCTACACCTTC. Translating it yields CAIRSSGMAYGYTF.

The chain employs TRBV11-3 and TRBJ2-1; TRBD1 might be the D (5 bases). From germline, CDR1 is SGHNT and CDR2 YENEEA. V lost 5 bases, J lost 1 base, and 15 bases lay in between. This CDR3 region has 16 residues. For the CDR3, the DNA is TGTGCCAGCAGCCCACCGGACACACGATCCTACAATGAGCAGTTCTTC. Translated: CASSPPDTRSYNEQFF.

The genes are TRBV6-1 and TRBJ2-7, with 12 nucleotides matching TRBD2. V lost 3 bases and J lost 6; bases outside the gene matches: 3. This CDR3 contains 14 residues. In germline, CDR1 is MNHNS, CDR2 SASEGT. CDR3 DNA sequence: TGTGCCAGCAGTGAGACTAGCGGGAGCGGCGAGCAGTACGTC. It specifies CASSETSGSGEQYV.

The CDR3 loop is CASSQVQGAVGNEQFF. CDR3 nucleotide sequence: TGTGCCAGCAGTCAAGTACAGGGGGCGGTTGGAAATGAGCAGTTCTTC. The rearrangement links TRBV6-1 to TRBJ2-1, with 9 bases that match TRBD1. V trimming: 5 bases; J trimming: 7 bases; junction bases outside the gene matches: 12. The CDR3 spans 16 residues. The germline V gene has CDR1 MNHNS and CDR2 SASEGT.

This clone turned up a few times. The chain is built from TRBV4-1 and TRBJ2-1, with 7 bases identical to TRBD1. This CDR3 has 17 residues. J was trimmed by 0 bases and V by 4 bases; bases with no gene match: 9. The germline CDR1 and CDR2 sequences are MGHRA and YSYEKL. The CDR3 DNA follows: TGCGCCAGCAGCCTTCGTTCGGGACAGCTCTCCTACAATGAGCAGTTCTTC. It translates to CASSLRSGQLSYNEQFF.

The V gene is TRBV4-1, the J gene TRBJ2-1, with 8 bases lining up with TRBD2. Losses at the gene ends were 0 bases for V and 0 bases for J; bases not matched to a gene: 10. CDR1 and CDR2 from the germline V gene are MGHRA and YSYEKL. The CDR3 sequence is 19 residues long. The CDR3: CASSQEPREAAFSYNEQFF. CDR3 bases: TGCGCCAGCAGCCAAGAGCCGCGGGAGGCCGCCTTCTCCTACAATGAGCAGTTCTTC.

The rearrangement uses TRBV27 and TRBJ2-1; 10 bases agree with TRBD2. Germline V CDR1 and CDR2: MNHEY, SMNVEV (reference sequence). The CDR3 runs 19 residues. After removal of 5 bases from V and 5 bases from J, the junction contained 18 bases not matched to a gene. The CDR3 is CASSPLPPVSGRFDNEQFF. The CDR3 coding sequence is TGTGCCAGCAGTCCACTCCCCCCTGTTAGCGGGAGGTTCGACAATGAGCAGTTCTTC.

This chain links TRBV7-2 with TRBJ2-4; TRBD2 agrees at 10 bases. The CDR3 is 16 residues long. Germline trimming cut 2 bases from V and 7 bases from J; bases unmatched to any gene: 8. Germline lookup yields CDR1 SGHTA and CDR2 FQGNSA. In DNA form, the CDR3 reads TGTGCCAGCAGCTTAATAGCTAGCGGGAGATTCAACATTCAGTACTTC. Amino acid sequence: CASSLIASGRFNIQYF. The whole variable domain, filled in from reference TRBV7-2 and TRBJ2-4, reads GAGVSQSPSNKVTEKGKDVELRCDPISGHTALYWYRQSLGQGLEFLIYFQGNSAPDKSGLPSDRFSAERTGGSVSTLTIQRTQQEDSAVYLCASSLIASGRFNIQYFGAGTRLSVL.

The chain uses TRBV7-9 and TRBJ2-2; D may be TRBD1 (6 bases). Trimming left V 5 bases short and J 1 base short, with 11 bases between. The CDR3 consists of 15 residues. Germline loops: CDR1 SEHNR, CDR2 FQNEAQ (reference sequence). The DNA for the CDR3 is TGTGCCAGCAGCCTAGACAGGAGGAACACCGGGGAGCTGTTTTTT. It translates to CASSLDRRNTGELFF. Complete variable domain (other parts from reference TRBV7-9 and TRBJ2-2): DTGVSQNPRHKITKRGQNVTFRCDPISEHNRLYWYRQTLGQGPEFLTYFQNEAQLEKSRLLSDRFSAERPKGSFSTLEIQRTEQGDSAMYLCASSLDRRNTGELFFGEGSRLTVL.

V gene TRBV9 combines with J gene TRBJ1-5, with D unresolved. Germline V gene sequence: CDR1 SGDLS, CDR2 YYNGEE. There are 13 residues in the CDR3. Trimming took 5 bases from V and 0 from J, leaving 6 bases between them. CDR3 DNA sequence: TGTGCCAGCAGTCTGTATAGCAATCAGCCCCAGCATTTT. It encodes CASSLYSNQPQHF.

The chain carries TRBV9 and TRBJ1-5; 9 bases are shared with TRBD1. This CDR3 has 17 amino acids. Losses at the gene ends were 3 bases for V and 6 bases for J; bases not matched to a gene: 13. Germline values: CDR1 SGDLS, CDR2 YYNGEE. This chain's CDR3 is CASSEGDRVRKGQPQHF. CDR3 DNA: TGTGCCAGCAGCGAGGGGGACAGGGTAAGGAAGGGTCAGCCCCAGCATTTT.

The genes are TRBV9 and TRBJ2-1; TRBD2 matches 8 bases. Germline values: CDR1 SGDLS, CDR2 YYNGEE. After removal of 1 base from V and 2 bases from J, the junction contained 2 bases not matched to a gene. The CDR3 is made up of 15 amino acids. The CDR3 sequence: CASSVLAGTYNEQFF. For the CDR3, the DNA is TGTGCCAGCAGCGTACTAGCGGGCACCTACAATGAGCAGTTCTTC.

The chain carries TRBV15 and TRBJ2-7; 8 nucleotides align to TRBD1. The length of the CDR3 is 13 residues. V lost 3 bases, J lost 5 bases, and 3 bases stayed unmatched. The germline V gene encodes CDR1 LNHNV and CDR2 YYDKDF (reference sequence). The CDR3 DNA reads TGTGCCACCAGCAGGGACAGGGTCAACGAGCAGTACGTC. It is translated as CATSRDRVNEQYV.

CDR3 in DNA: TGTGCCACCAGTCATGAGACCCAGTACTTC. This sequence encodes CATSHETQYF. The chain has TRBV24-1 and TRBJ2-5; D remains unclear. CDR1 KGHDR and CDR2 SFDVKD come from the germline V gene. The CDR3 runs to 10 residues. The V end was cut by 6 bases, the J end by 5 bases, with 3 bases between.

This chain joins TRBV7-9 and TRBJ2-1, with D perhaps matching TRBD1 (6 bases). Trimming took 8 bases from V and 0 from J, leaving 14 bases between them. Germline CDR1 and CDR2: SEHNR and FQNEAQ (reference sequence). This CDR3 contains 15 residues. CDR3 loop: CASGPGHGSYNEQFF. The DNA of the CDR3 is TGTGCCAGCGGACCGGGACATGGCTCCTACAATGAGCAGTTCTTC.

This clone has a single count. The chain joins TRBV15 to TRBJ1-3; D is uncertain. From germline, CDR1 is LNHNV and CDR2 YYDKDF (reference sequence). Trimming cost V 0 bases and J 4 bases, with 10 bases left between them. This CDR3 has 15 amino acids. The CDR3: CATSRDQVKGNTIYF. The DNA for the CDR3 is TGTGCCACCAGCAGAGATCAGGTTAAAGGAAACACCATATATTTT.

The chain combines TRBV11-3 with TRBJ2-1; 7 positions agree with TRBD2. CDR3 length: 14 residues. In germline, CDR1 is SGHNT, CDR2 YENEEA. The ends lost 5 bases at V and 8 bases at J; junction bases unmatched: 9. CDR3 protein: CASSPSGVGDEQFF. The CDR3 coding sequence is TGTGCCAGCAGCCCCAGCGGGGTCGGTGATGAGCAGTTCTTC. The whole variable domain, remainder taken from reference TRBV11-3 and TRBJ2-1, is EAGVVQSPRYKIIEKKQPVAFWCNPISGHNTLYWYLQNLGQGPELLIRYENEEAVDDSQLPKDRFSAERLKGVDSTLKIQPAELGDSAVYLCASSPSGVGDEQFFGPGTRLTVL.

The chain uses TRBV5-1 and TRBJ2-1; no definite D call. This CDR3 region has 13 residues. Trimming took off 4 bases at V and 6 bases at J, with 11 bases between the two ends. The germline V gene encodes CDR1 SGHRS and CDR2 YFSETQ. CDR3 sequence reads: CASSEDLANEQFF. CDR3 nucleotide sequence: TGCGCCAGCAGCGAAGACTTGGCCAATGAGCAGTTCTTC.

There are a few counts of this clone. This CDR3 reads CASSLEYSYEQYV. The CDR3 DNA follows: TGTGCCAGCAGCTTAGAGTACTCCTACGAGCAGTACGTC. V and J are TRBV11-2 and TRBJ2-7, with D unresolved. V lost 0 bases, J lost 0 bases, and 3 bases lay in between. Looked up from germline, CDR1 is SGHAT and CDR2 is FQNNGV. This CDR3 contains 13 residues.

The chain joins TRBV6-5 to TRBJ2-1; D may be TRBD1 (5 bases). Trimming cost V 4 bases and J 4 bases, with 17 bases left between them. The CDR3 extends over 16 amino acids. Germline CDR1 is MNHEY and CDR2 is SVGAGI. In nucleotides, the CDR3 is TGTGCCAGCAGTTCTCCTGGAAGGACATCGTACAATGAGCAGTTCTTC. Amino acids: CASSSPGRTSYNEQFF.

V gene TRBV6-5 combines with J gene TRBJ1-1, with D perhaps TRBD1 (5 bases). V was pared by 6 bases and J by 8 bases, with 10 bases between. In germline, CDR1 is MNHEY, CDR2 SVGAGI. The CDR3 sequence is 11 residues long. The CDR3 is CASRLSGEAFF. The CDR3 bases are TGTGCCAGCAGGCTGTCAGGGGAAGCTTTCTTT.